Listed below are T cell receptor beta chains from one sample, sequenced in a study of blood T cell repertoires in COVID-19. Clones were read by immunoSEQ multiplex PCR, and TCRdb kept only the in-frame ones, dropping some. The data show about 180,000 clones, about 80% seen once. The specimen was peripheral blood. All receptors come from a human donor in a cohort sampled during active COVID-19. The CDR3 runs from the conserved cysteine through the conserved F or W. The D gene is left open where the match is weak. Clone size is given for some rows only: seen once, a few or many times, or a class if the clone is expanded.

cdr3_aa cdr3_nt clone_size v_call d_call j_call
CASSLAAGGADYGYTF TGTGCCAGCAGCTTGGCGGCAGGGGGCGCAGACTATGGCTACACCTTC few TRBV5-4 TRBD1 TRBJ1-2
CASSSGLADTYEQYF TGTGCCAGCAGTTCGGGACTAGCGGATACCTACGAGCAGTACTTC NA TRBV27 TRBD2 TRBJ2-7
CASSLYSSNQPQHF TGTGCCAGCAGCTTATACTCTAGCAATCAGCCCCAGCATTTT NA TRBV7-6 NA TRBJ1-5
CASGGQVSYEQYF TGTGCCAGCGGGGGACAGGTCTCCTACGAGCAGTACTTC NA TRBV6-5 TRBD1 TRBJ2-7
CASSYGQGTIYGYTF TGTGCCAGCAGTTACGGGCAGGGCACGATCTATGGCTACACCTTC NA TRBV6-5 NA TRBJ1-2
CASSIVGQPNTEAFF TGTGCCAGTAGTATAGTGGGACAGCCGAACACTGAAGCTTTCTTT NA TRBV19 TRBD1 TRBJ1-1
CASSEVDRRSYEQYF TGTGCCAGCAGTGAAGTCGACAGGCGATCCTACGAGCAGTACTTC NA TRBV6-1 NA TRBJ2-7
CASSQGSGGLRETQYF TGTGCCAGCAGCCAGGGGTCGGGGGGCCTGCGGGAGACCCAGTACTTC NA TRBV7-2 NA TRBJ2-5
CASSGLAGGDNEQFF TGTGCCAGCAGCGGTCTAGCGGGGGGGGACAATGAGCAGTTCTTC NA TRBV9 TRBD2 TRBJ2-1
CASSQAGDTEAFF TGCGCCAGCAGCCAAGCGGGGGACACTGAAGCTTTCTTT NA TRBV4-3 NA TRBJ1-1
CASSYSLGRDTEAFF TGTGCCAGCAGTTACTCGTTGGGGAGGGACACTGAAGCTTTCTTT NA TRBV6-2/TRBV6-3 NA TRBJ1-1
CASSVTQMVRNTEAFF TGTGCCAGCAGCGTAACACAGATGGTCCGAAACACTGAAGCTTTCTTT NA TRBV9 NA TRBJ1-1
CASSQGYPIGEQYF TGCGCCAGCAGCCAGGGCTACCCGATCGGCGAGCAGTACTTC few TRBV4-3 NA TRBJ2-7
CASTPTGPYEQYF TGTGCCAGCACCCCGACAGGGCCCTACGAGCAGTACTTC once TRBV7-9 TRBD1 TRBJ2-7
CASSPPSSAYEQYF TGTGCCAGCAGCCCTCCTAGCAGTGCCTACGAGCAGTACTTC NA TRBV7-9 NA TRBJ2-7
CASRYTRETEAFF TGTGCCAGCAGGTACACCCGGGAGACTGAAGCTTTCTTT NA TRBV6-6 NA TRBJ1-1
CASSSLRPGGSYEQYF TGTGCCAGCAGCTCCCTACGCCCGGGGGGCTCCTACGAGCAGTACTTC NA TRBV7-2 TRBD2 TRBJ2-7
CASSQGTGTALQPQHF TGTGCCAGCAGCCAAGGGACCGGGACAGCCTTACAGCCCCAGCATTTT NA TRBV3-1/TRBV3-2 TRBD1 TRBJ1-5
CSVGTSGNGDEQFF TGCAGCGTTGGGACTAGCGGGAATGGCGATGAGCAGTTCTTC NA TRBV29-1 TRBD2 TRBJ2-1
CASSDLREGAPDTQYF TGTGCCAGCAGTGACCTAAGAGAGGGGGCCCCAGATACGCAGTATTTT NA TRBV6-4 TRBD1 TRBJ2-3
CSVASGWGRYEQYF TGCAGCGTTGCTAGCGGGTGGGGTCGGTACGAGCAGTACTTC few TRBV29-1 TRBD2 TRBJ2-7
CAIRITESYEQYF TGTGCCATCAGGATTACAGAATCCTACGAGCAGTACTTC NA TRBV10-3 NA TRBJ2-7
CASSLNARGYNQPQHF TGTGCCAGCAGCTTGAATGCGCGAGGGTACAATCAGCCCCAGCATTTT NA TRBV5-6 NA TRBJ1-5
CASNPRDGGNSPLHF TGTGCCAGTAATCCACGGGATGGCGGTAATTCACCCCTCCACTTT NA TRBV19 NA TRBJ1-6
CASSLSPIAKNIQYF TGTGCCAGCAGTTTAAGCCCCATAGCCAAAAACATTCAGTACTTC NA TRBV27 NA TRBJ2-4
CASSPGQGMQPQHF TGTGCCAGCAGCCCCGGGCAGGGGATGCAGCCCCAGCATTTT NA TRBV28 NA TRBJ1-5
CASSTRTSGGTDTQYF TGTGCCAGCAGCACCAGGACTAGCGGAGGCACAGATACGCAGTATTTT NA TRBV9 TRBD2 TRBJ2-3